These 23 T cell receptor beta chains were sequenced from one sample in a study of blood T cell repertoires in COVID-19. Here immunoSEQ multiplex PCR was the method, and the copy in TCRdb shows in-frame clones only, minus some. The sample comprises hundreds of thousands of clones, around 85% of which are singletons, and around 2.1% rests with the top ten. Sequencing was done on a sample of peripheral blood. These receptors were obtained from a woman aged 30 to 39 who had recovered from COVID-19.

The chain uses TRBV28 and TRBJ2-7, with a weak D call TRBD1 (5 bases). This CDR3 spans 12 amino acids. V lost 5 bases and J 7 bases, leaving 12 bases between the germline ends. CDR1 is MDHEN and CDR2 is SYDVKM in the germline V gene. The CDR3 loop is CASSQGSSEQYF. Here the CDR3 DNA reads TGTGCCAGCAGTCAGGGTTCCAGTGAGCAGTACTTC. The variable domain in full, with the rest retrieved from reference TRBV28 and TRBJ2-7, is DVKVTQSSRYLVKRTGEKVFLECVQDMDHENMFWYRQDPGLGLRLIYFSYDVKMKEKGDIPEGYSVSREKKERFSLILESASTNQTSMYLCASSQGSSEQYFGPGTRLTVT.

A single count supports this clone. In DNA form, the CDR3 reads TGTGCCAGCAGCTCCGGGACTAGCGGGGGGGCCCTGGAGACCCAGTACTTC. It yields the protein CASSSGTSGGALETQYF. This chain joins TRBV7-8 and TRBJ2-5; TRBD2 agrees at 16 bases. V trimming: 4 bases; J trimming: 5 bases; junction bases outside the gene matches: 7. The CDR3 has 17 amino acids. Germline V gene sequence: CDR1 SGHVS, CDR2 FQNEAQ.

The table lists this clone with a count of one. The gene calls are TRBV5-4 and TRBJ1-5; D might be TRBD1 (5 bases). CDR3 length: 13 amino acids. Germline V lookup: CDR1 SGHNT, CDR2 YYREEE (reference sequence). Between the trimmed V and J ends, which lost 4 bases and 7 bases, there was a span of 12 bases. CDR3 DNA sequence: TGTGCCAGCAGCCTCCAGGGTACCCAGCCCCAGCATTTT. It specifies CASSLQGTQPQHF.

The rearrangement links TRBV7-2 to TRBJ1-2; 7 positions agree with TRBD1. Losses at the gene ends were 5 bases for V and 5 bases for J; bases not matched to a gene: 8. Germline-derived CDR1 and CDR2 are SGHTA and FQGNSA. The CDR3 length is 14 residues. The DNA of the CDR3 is TGTGCCAGCAGCAGAACCCAGGGGGGTTATGGCTACACCTTC. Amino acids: CASSRTQGGYGYTF.

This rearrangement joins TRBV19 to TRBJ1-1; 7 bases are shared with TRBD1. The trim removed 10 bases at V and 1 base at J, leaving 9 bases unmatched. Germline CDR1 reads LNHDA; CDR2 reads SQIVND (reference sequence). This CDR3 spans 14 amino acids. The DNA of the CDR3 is TGTGCCACCTCCCCGACAGGGACGAACACTGAAGCTTTCTTT. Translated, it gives CATSPTGTNTEAFF.

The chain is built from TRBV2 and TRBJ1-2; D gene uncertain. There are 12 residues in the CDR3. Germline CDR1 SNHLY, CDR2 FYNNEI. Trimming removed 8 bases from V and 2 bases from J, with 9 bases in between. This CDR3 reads CASSQTNYGYTF. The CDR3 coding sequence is TGTGCCAGCTCCCAGACAAACTATGGCTACACCTTC.

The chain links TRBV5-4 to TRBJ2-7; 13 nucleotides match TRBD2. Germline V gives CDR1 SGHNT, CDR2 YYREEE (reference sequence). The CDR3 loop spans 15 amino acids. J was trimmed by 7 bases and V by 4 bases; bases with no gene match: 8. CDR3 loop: CASSPPGLAGREQYF. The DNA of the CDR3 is TGTGCCAGCAGCCCGCCGGGACTAGCGGGGCGGGAGCAGTACTTC.

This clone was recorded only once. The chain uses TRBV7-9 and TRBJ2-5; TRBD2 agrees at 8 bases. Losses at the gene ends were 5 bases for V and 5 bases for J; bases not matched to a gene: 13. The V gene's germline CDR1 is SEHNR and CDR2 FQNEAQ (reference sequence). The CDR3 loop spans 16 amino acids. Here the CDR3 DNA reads TGTGCCAGCAGCCCGTCCGGGAGGGGACGGAAGGAGACCCAGTACTTC. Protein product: CASSPSGRGRKETQYF.

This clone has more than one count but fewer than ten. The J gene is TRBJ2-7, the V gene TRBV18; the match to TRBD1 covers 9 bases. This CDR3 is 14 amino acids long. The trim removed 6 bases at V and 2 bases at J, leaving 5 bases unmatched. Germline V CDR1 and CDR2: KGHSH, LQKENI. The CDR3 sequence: CASSGGQGPYEQYF. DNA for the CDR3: TGTGCCAGCTCGGGGGGACAGGGCCCCTACGAGCAGTACTTC.

CDR3 amino acids: CASGPSYRGKDGYTF. The CDR3, as DNA: TGTGCTAGTGGTCCCTCCTACAGGGGAAAGGATGGCTACACCTTC. The V gene is TRBV12-5, the J gene TRBJ1-2; 7 bases align to TRBD1. The CDR3 has 15 amino acids. The germline V gene has CDR1 LGHNT and CDR2 FRNRAP. Trimming at V came to 5 bases and at J to 6 bases, leaving 12 bases not matched to a gene.

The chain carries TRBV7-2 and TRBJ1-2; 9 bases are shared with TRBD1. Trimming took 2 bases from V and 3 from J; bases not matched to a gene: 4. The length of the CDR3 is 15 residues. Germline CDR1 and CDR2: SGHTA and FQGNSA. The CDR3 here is CASSLRTGDHYGYTF. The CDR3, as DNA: TGTGCCAGCAGCTTAAGGACAGGGGATCACTATGGCTACACCTTC.

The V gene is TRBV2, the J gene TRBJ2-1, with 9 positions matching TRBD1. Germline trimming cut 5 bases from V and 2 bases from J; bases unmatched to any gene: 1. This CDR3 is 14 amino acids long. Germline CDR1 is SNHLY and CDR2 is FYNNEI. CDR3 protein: CASSRDRAYNEQFF. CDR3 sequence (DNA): TGTGCCAGCAGTCGGGACAGGGCCTACAATGAGCAGTTCTTC.

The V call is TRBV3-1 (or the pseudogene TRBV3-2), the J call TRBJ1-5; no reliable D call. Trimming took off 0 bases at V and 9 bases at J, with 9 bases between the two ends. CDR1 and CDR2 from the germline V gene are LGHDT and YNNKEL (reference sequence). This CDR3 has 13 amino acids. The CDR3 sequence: CASSQDRSGPQHF. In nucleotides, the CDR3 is TGTGCCAGCAGCCAAGATCGGTCGGGGCCCCAGCATTTT.

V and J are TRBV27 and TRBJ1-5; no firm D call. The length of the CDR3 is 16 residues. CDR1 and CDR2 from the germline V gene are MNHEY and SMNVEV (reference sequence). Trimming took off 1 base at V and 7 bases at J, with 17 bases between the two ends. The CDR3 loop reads CASSLLSGGRAQPQHF. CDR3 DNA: TGTGCCAGCAGTTTATTGAGCGGAGGGAGGGCCCAGCCCCAGCATTTT.

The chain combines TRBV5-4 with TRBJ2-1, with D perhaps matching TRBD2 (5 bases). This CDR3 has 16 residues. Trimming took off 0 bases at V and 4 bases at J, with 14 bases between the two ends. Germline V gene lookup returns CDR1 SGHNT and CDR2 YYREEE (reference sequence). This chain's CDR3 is CASSLGGLALYNEQFF. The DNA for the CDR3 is TGTGCCAGCAGCTTGGGAGGGCTAGCCCTTTACAATGAGCAGTTCTTC.

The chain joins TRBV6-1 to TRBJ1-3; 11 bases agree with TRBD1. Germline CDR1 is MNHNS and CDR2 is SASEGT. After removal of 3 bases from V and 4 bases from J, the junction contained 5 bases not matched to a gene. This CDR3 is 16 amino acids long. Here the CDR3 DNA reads TGTGCCAGCAGTGACAGGACAGGGGGCGCCGGAAACACCATATATTTT. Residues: CASSDRTGGAGNTIYF.

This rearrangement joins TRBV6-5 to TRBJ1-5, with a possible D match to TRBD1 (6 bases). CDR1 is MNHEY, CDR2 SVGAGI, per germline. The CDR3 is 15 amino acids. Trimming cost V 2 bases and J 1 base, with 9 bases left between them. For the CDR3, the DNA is TGTGCCAGCAGTTACAGGGGGTTAAGCAATCAGCCCCAGCATTTT. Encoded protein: CASSYRGLSNQPQHF.

The CDR3 DNA sequence: TGTGCCAGCAGCTCCCCGATAGTTGGCTACACCTTC. This codes for CASSSPIVGYTF. The chain combines TRBV9 with TRBJ1-2, with no clear D. Germline values: CDR1 SGDLS, CDR2 YYNGEE. Trimming removed 4 bases from V and 7 bases from J, with 11 bases in between. The CDR3 extends over 12 amino acids.

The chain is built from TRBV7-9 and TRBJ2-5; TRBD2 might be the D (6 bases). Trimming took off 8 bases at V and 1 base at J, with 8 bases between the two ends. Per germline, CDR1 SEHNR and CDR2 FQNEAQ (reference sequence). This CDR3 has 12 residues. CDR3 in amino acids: CASQGGQETQYF. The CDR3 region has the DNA TGTGCCAGCCAGGGAGGCCAAGAGACCCAGTACTTC.

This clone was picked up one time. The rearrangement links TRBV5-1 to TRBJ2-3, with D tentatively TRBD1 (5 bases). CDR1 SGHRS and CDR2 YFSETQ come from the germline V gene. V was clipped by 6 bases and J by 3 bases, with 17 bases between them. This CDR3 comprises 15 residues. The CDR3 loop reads CASIFGGRETDTQYF. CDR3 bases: TGCGCCAGCATCTTCGGTGGCAGGGAAACAGATACGCAGTATTTT.

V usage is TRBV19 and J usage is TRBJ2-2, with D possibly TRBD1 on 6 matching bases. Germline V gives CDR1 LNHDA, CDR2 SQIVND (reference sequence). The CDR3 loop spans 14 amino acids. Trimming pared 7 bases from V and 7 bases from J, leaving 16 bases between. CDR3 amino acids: CASKGGAEYGELFF. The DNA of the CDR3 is TGTGCCAGTAAAGGGGGAGCGGAGTACGGGGAGCTGTTTTTT.

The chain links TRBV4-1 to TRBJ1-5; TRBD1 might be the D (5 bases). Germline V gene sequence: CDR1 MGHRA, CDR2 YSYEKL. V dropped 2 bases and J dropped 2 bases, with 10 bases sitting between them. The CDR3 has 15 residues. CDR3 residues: CASSQFEGGNQPQHF. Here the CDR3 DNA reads TGCGCCAGCAGCCAATTTGAAGGGGGCAATCAGCCCCAGCATTTT.

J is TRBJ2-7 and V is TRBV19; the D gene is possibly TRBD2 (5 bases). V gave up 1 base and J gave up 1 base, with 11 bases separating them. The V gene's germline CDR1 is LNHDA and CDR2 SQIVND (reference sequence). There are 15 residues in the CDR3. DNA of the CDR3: TGTGCCAGTAGTATAGCGGGTGGAGGTTCCTACGAGCAGTACTTC. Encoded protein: CASSIAGGGSYEQYF. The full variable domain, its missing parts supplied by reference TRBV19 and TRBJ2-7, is DGGITQSPKYLFRKEGQNVTLSCEQNLNHDAMYWYRQDPGQGLRLIYYSQIVNDFQKGDIAEGYSVSREKKESFPLTVTSAQKNPTAFYLCASSIAGGGSYEQYFGPGTRLTVT.